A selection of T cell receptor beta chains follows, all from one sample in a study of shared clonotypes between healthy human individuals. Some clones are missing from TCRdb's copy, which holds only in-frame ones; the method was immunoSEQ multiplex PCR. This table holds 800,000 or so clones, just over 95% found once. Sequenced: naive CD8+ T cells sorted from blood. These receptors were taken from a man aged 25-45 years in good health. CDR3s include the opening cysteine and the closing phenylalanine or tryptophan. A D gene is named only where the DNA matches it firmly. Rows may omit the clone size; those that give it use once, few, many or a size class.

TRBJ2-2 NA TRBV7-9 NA TGTGCCAGCAGCTTACAAGTCGGCGGGACAAACACCGGGGAGCTGTTTTTT CASSLQVGGTNTGELFF
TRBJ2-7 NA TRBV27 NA TGTGCCAGCAGTTTATCCAGGGGTCGCGAGCAGTACTTC CASSLSRGREQYF
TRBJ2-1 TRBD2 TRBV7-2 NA TGTGCCAGCAGCTCACTAGCGGGAGGGCCGAATGAGCAGTTCTTC CASSSLAGGPNEQFF
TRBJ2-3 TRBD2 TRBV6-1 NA TGTGCCAGCAGTGAGTTAGTAGCGGGAGGGGATACGCAGTATTTT CASSELVAGGDTQYF
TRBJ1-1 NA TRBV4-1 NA TGCGCCAGCAGCCAGGAAGCAGGTCTTAACACTGAAGCTTTCTTT CASSQEAGLNTEAFF
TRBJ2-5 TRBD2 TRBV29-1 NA TGCAGCGTTGATGGTCTAGCGGGAGATGTGGGCGGAGAGACCCAGTACTTC CSVDGLAGDVGGETQYF
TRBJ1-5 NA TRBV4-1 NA TGCGCCAGCAGCCACGCAGGAATAATCAGCCCCCAGCATTTT CASSHAGIISPQHF
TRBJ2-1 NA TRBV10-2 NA TGCGCCAGCAGGACAGCCCATGAGCAGTTCTTC CASRTAHEQFF
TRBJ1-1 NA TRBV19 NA TGTGCGGCTCGCCAGGGCGGGCTCACTGAAGCTTTCTTT CAARQGGLTEAFF
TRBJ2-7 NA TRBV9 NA TGTGCCAGCAGCGCGTTACTAGTCGACGAGCAGTACTTC CASSALLVDEQYF
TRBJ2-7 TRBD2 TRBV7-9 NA TGTGCCAGCAGCTCGACTAGCGGGAGCCCGTCGGAGCAGTACTTC CASSSTSGSPSEQYF
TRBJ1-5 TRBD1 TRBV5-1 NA TGCGCCAGCAGCTACGGGACAGGGAGTAATCAGCCCCAGCATTTT CASSYGTGSNQPQHF
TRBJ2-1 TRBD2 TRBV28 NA TGTGCCAGCAGTGGGGAAACTAGCGCTTCCTACAATGAGCAGTTCTTC CASSGETSASYNEQFF
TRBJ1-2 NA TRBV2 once TGTGCCAGCAGCGCCGCGGGGGGTAATTATGGCTACACCTTC CASSAAGGNYGYTF
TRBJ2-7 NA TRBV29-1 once TGCAGCGTTCCCGGGGACGACACCTACGAGCAGTACTTC CSVPGDDTYEQYF
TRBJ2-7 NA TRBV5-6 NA TGTGCCAGCAGCTCCTCCCTCTACGAGCAGTACTTC CASSSSLYEQYF
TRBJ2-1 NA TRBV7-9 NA TGTGCCAGCAGCTCCCGTGACAATGAGCAGTTCTTC CASSSRDNEQFF
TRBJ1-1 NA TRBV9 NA TGTGCCAGCAGCGACGGAACAGGGCTCCGGAACACTGAAGCTTTCTTT CASSDGTGLRNTEAFF
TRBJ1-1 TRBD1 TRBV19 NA TGTGCCAGTAGTCCCACCCAGGGGGCAGGCGAAGCTTTCTTT CASSPTQGAGEAFF
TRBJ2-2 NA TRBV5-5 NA TGTGCCAGCGGGTTCACCGGGGAGCTGTTTTTT CASGFTGELFF
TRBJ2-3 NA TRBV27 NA TGTGCCAGCAGTATTGTCCAGGAGATGCAAGATACGCAGTATTTT CASSIVQEMQDTQYF
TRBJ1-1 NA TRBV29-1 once TGCAGCGGTCGTGGCACTGAAGCTTTCTTT CSGRGTEAFF